This T cell receptor (beta chain) was sequenced during a study of patients and donors after allogeneic stem cell transplantation. The CDR3 has 18 residues. The germline CDR1 and CDR2 sequences are MNHEY and SVGAGI. J gave up 6 bases and V 2 bases, and 15 bases lay outside the gene matches. A single record per CDR3 protein comes from TCRdb applying MiXCR to the RT-PCR reads. The profile shows more than 850,000 distinct CDR3 sequences, more than 15% of them singletons. This clonotype was counted only a few times. Sequencing used blood, either unsorted or a sorted T cell fraction (not recorded which). The V gene is TRBV6-5, the J gene TRBJ1-5, with 8 nucleotides matching TRBD1. The receptor was derived from a human donor who was either an allogeneic HSCT recipient or a stem cell or donor lymphocyte infusion donor (not recorded which). It is not recorded whose cells these are; they may come from a transplant donor. DNA for the CDR3: TGTGCCAGCAGTTACCCACCGGGACAGGCCCGGGGGGGTCAGCCCCAGCATTTT. Protein: CASSYPPGQARGGQPQHF.